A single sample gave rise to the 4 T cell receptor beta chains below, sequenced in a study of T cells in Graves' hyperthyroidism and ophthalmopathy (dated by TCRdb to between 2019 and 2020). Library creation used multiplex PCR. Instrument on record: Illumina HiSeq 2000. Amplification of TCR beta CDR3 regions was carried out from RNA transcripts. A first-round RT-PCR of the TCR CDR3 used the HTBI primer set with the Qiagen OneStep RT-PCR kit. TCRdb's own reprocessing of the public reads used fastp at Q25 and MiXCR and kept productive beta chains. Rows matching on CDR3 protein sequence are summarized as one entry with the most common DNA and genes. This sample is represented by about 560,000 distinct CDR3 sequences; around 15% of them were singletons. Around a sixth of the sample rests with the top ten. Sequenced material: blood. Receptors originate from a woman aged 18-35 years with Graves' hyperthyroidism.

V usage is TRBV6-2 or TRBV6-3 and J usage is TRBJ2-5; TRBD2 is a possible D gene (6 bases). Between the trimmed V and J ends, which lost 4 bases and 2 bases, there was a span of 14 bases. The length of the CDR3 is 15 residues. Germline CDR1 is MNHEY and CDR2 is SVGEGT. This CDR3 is CASSSAGTLQETQYF. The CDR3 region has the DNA TGTGCCAGCAGTTCAGCCGGGACTTTACAAGAGACCCAGTACTTC.

In DNA, the CDR3 is TGTGCCAGCAGTTATGCAGGGGAGGGTGAAGCTTTCTTT. This codes for CASSYAGEGEAFF. The chain carries TRBV27 and TRBJ1-1, with D tentatively TRBD1 (6 bases). Trimming left V 4 bases short and J 7 bases short, with 13 bases between. The CDR3 contains 13 residues. Germline values: CDR1 MNHEY, CDR2 SMNVEV (reference sequence).

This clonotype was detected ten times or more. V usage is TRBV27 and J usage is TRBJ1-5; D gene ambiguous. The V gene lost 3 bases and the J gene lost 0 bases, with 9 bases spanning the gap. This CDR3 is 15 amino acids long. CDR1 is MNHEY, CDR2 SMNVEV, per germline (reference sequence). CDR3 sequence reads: CASSFGGFSNQPQHF. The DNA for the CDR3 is TGTGCCAGCAGTTTTGGAGGGTTTAGCAATCAGCCCCAGCATTTT.

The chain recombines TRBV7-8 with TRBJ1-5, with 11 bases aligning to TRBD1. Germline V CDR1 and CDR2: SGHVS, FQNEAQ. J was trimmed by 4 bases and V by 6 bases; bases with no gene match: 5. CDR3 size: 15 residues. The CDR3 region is CASRIGTGGNQPQHF. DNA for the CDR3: TGTGCCAGCAGAATTGGGACAGGGGGAAATCAGCCCCAGCATTTT. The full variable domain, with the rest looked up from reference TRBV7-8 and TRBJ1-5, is GAGVSQSPRYKVAKRGQDVALRCDPISGHVSLFWYQQALGQGPEFLTYFQNEAQLDKSGLPSDRFFAERPEGSVSTLKIQRTQQEDSAVYLCASRIGTGGNQPQHFGDGTRLSIL.